This TCR beta chain was profiled in a study of shared clonotypes between healthy human individuals. CD45RA-negative memory and CD45RA+ naive subsets were split from the CD4+ cells. Profiled with immunoSEQ multiplex PCR; TCRdb holds only in-frame clones, not every one. The sample lists some 1.5 million clones, over 95% occurring once. The sample holds one count of this clone. Trimming removed 4 bases from V and 3 bases from J; junction bases left unmatched: 3. Germline CDR1 is SNHLY and CDR2 is FYNNEI. The CDR3 spans 15 residues. The chain links TRBV2 to TRBJ1-5; 10 nucleotides match TRBD1. Sequences were obtained from naive CD4+ T cells sorted from blood. The sample's subset: CD45RA+ positively selected. This sequence originates from a man between 25 and 39 years old in good health. The CDR3 protein is CASSGTGGPNQPQHF. CDR3 DNA: TGTGCCAGCAGTGGGACAGGGGGGCCCAATCAGCCCCAGCATTTT.